The 24 T cell receptor beta chains below come from one sample, sequenced in a study of Ad26.COV2.S vaccination and SARS-CoV-2 variants. Sequencing was performed with immunoSEQ multiplex PCR; in TCRdb, only in-frame clones are kept and a portion is missing. The table records 450,000 to 550,000 clones, nearly 90% of them present only once. Specified treatment: 15 to 20 received Ad26.COV2.S at low or high dose, single or two shots; about 5 received placebo; per-sample allocation not given. Samples analyzed were those drawn on day 63 after the first vaccine or placebo injection. This material consisted of peripheral blood, taken in a trial of Ad26.COV2.S vaccine versus placebo. Receptors were obtained from a person between 18 and 60 years old who received the Ad26.COV2.S COVID-19 vaccine or a placebo.

CDR3 sequence: CASSRQGREAFF. The CDR3 bases are TGTGCCAGCAGTCGACAGGGTCGAGAAGCTTTCTTT. V and J are TRBV2 and TRBJ1-1, with 7 bases matching TRBD1. Per germline, CDR1 SNHLY and CDR2 FYNNEI. With 5 bases clipped from V and 8 bases from J, the junction kept 5 bases outside the gene matches. The CDR3 is made up of 12 amino acids.

The chain uses TRBV7-2 and TRBJ1-6; 8 bases are shared with TRBD1. Germline values: CDR1 SGHTA, CDR2 FQGNSA. This CDR3 has 13 amino acids. After removal of 3 bases from V and 12 bases from J, the junction contained 4 bases not matched to a gene. CDR3 coding DNA: TGTGCCAGCAGCTTCTCACAGGGGGGACCCCTCCACTTT. Translating it yields CASSFSQGGPLHF.

The chain joins TRBV6-5 to TRBJ1-1; D is ambiguous. Germline V gene data show CDR1 as MNHEY and CDR2 as SVGAGI. The CDR3 runs to 13 residues. V lost 5 bases, J lost 1 base, and 8 bases lay in between. CDR3 in DNA: TGTGCCAGCAGTACCTACAAGAACACTGAAGCTTTCTTT. Encoded protein: CASSTYKNTEAFF.

The V gene is TRBV10-3, the J gene TRBJ1-5, with D uncertain. Germline lookup yields CDR1 ENHRY and CDR2 SYGVKD. The CDR3 spans 14 residues. Trimming took off 3 bases at V and 3 bases at J, with 9 bases between the two ends. CDR3 in amino acids: CAISDRGYNQPQHF. The CDR3 DNA reads TGTGCCATCAGTGATCGCGGTTACAATCAGCCCCAGCATTTT.

V and J are TRBV3-1 (or the pseudogene TRBV3-2) and TRBJ1-4; 7 bases are shared with TRBD1. The CDR3 covers 15 residues. V dropped 6 bases and J dropped 6; count of bases not matched to a gene: 10. CDR1 is LGHDT, CDR2 YNNKEL, per germline (reference sequence). Written as DNA, the CDR3 is TGTGCCAGCAGACATACCGGGACAGCGGATGAAAAACTGTTTTTT. Translated: CASRHTGTADEKLFF.

CDR3 loop: CASIPPHGNTIYF. DNA for the CDR3: TGTGCCAGTATTCCGCCCCATGGAAACACCATATATTTT. This chain uses TRBV19 with TRBJ1-3, with D unclear. Between the trimmed V and J ends, which lost 7 bases and 3 bases, there was a span of 10 bases. From germline, CDR1 is LNHDA and CDR2 SQIVND (reference sequence). This CDR3 contains 13 residues.

The chain couples TRBV28 to TRBJ2-5, with D possibly matching TRBD2 (6 bases). Trimming took 1 base from V and 6 from J, leaving 9 bases between them. CDR1 and CDR2 from the germline V gene are MDHEN and SYDVKM. The CDR3 extends over 13 amino acids. CDR3 residues: CASSLSAGQTQYF. Here the CDR3 DNA reads TGTGCCAGCAGTTTATCGGCGGGGCAGACCCAGTACTTC.

The chain links TRBV6-2 or TRBV6-3 to TRBJ1-5; 10 nucleotides line up with TRBD1. Germline V gene lookup returns CDR1 MNHEY and CDR2 SVGEGT. V lost 5 bases to trimming and J lost 9 bases; unmatched junction nucleotides: 4. CDR3 length: 13 amino acids. CDR3 amino acids: CASSNGQGGPQHF. In nucleotides, the CDR3 is TGTGCCAGCAGTAACGGACAGGGGGGGCCCCAGCATTTT.

The CDR3 spells CASSRMGQLNTEAFF. The CDR3 region has the DNA TGTGCCAGCAGCCGAATGGGACAGTTGAACACTGAAGCTTTCTTT. The rearrangement links TRBV5-5 to TRBJ1-1; 7 nucleotides line up with TRBD1. The CDR3 spans 15 residues. Germline trimming cut 4 bases from V and 0 bases from J; bases unmatched to any gene: 6. Germline assignment: CDR1 SGHKS and CDR2 YYEKEE (reference sequence). The variable domain in full, with the rest retrieved from reference TRBV5-5 and TRBJ1-1, is DAGVTQSPTHLIKTRGQQVTLRCSPISGHKSVSWYQQVLGQGPQFIFQYYEKEERGRGNFPDRFSARQFPNYSSELNVNALLLGDSALYLCASSRMGQLNTEAFFGQGTRLTVV.

The chain joins TRBV9 to TRBJ1-1, with 7 bases fitting TRBD1. The CDR3 is 15 amino acids. Germline V lookup: CDR1 SGDLS, CDR2 YYNGEE. Germline trimming cut 0 bases from V and 6 bases from J; bases unmatched to any gene: 8. The CDR3 loop is CASSVADRVGAEAFF. The DNA of the CDR3 is TGTGCCAGCAGCGTAGCCGACAGGGTAGGGGCTGAAGCTTTCTTT.

CDR3 coding DNA: TGTGCCAGCCACACGACTAGCGGACCCTACAATGAGCAGTTCTTC. Amino acid sequence: CASHTTSGPYNEQFF. The chain links TRBV2 to TRBJ2-1, with 9 nucleotides matching TRBD2. V was clipped by 8 bases and J by 2 bases; unmatched bases: 7. The CDR3 loop spans 15 amino acids. Germline V gene sequence: CDR1 SNHLY, CDR2 FYNNEI.

The CDR3 region is CASSSSADTQYF. CDR3 nucleotides: TGTGCCAGCAGTTCGAGTGCAGATACGCAGTATTTT. V gene TRBV2 combines with J gene TRBJ2-3; D gene ambiguous. The CDR3 extends over 12 amino acids. Trimming pared 5 bases from V and 4 bases from J, leaving 7 bases between. Germline loops: CDR1 SNHLY, CDR2 FYNNEI.

The chain links TRBV15 to TRBJ2-1; 8 nucleotides align to TRBD2. The CDR3 sequence is 14 residues long. Germline assignment: CDR1 LNHNV and CDR2 YYDKDF (reference sequence). J was trimmed by 9 bases and V by 6 bases; bases with no gene match: 10. The CDR3 DNA is TGTGCCACCAGTCGAGCGGGAGAGGTCCCTGAGCAGTTCTTC. Protein product: CATSRAGEVPEQFF.

This chain connects TRBV10-3 to TRBJ2-7; 9 bases agree with TRBD1. The trim removed 6 bases at V and 1 base at J, leaving 7 bases unmatched. The V gene's germline CDR1 is ENHRY and CDR2 SYGVKD. The CDR3 is 15 amino acids. CDR3: CAIRNTGQGSYEQYF. The CDR3 DNA is TGTGCCATCAGGAACACAGGACAGGGGTCCTACGAGCAGTACTTC.

V usage is TRBV28 and J usage is TRBJ1-2; 10 positions match TRBD1. Germline V gene sequence: CDR1 MDHEN, CDR2 SYDVKM. The CDR3 runs to 14 residues. V trimming: 3 bases; J trimming: 2 bases; junction bases outside the gene matches: 0. For the CDR3, the DNA is TGTGCCAGCAGTTTGACAGGGGGCAACTATGGCTACACCTTC. Translated, it gives CASSLTGGNYGYTF.

This chain joins TRBV4-2 and TRBJ2-7; D is unresolved. The CDR3 length is 15 residues. V was clipped by 1 base and J by 5 bases, with 15 bases between them. In germline, CDR1 is LGHNA, CDR2 YNFKEQ. CDR3 in DNA: TGTGCCAGCAGCCAAGTCTCGACCCGTTCCAACGAGCAGTACTTC. It encodes CASSQVSTRSNEQYF.

The rearrangement links TRBV24-1 to TRBJ2-1; no reliable D call. V shed 4 bases and J shed 8 bases, with 17 bases lying between them. Per germline, CDR1 KGHDR and CDR2 SFDVKD. The CDR3 sequence is 15 residues long. As DNA, the CDR3 is TGTGCCACCAGTGAGGGGTCAACCCCCGGCGATGAGCAGTTCTTC. Its translation is CATSEGSTPGDEQFF.

The V and J genes are TRBV27 and TRBJ2-2, with 10 bases fitting TRBD2. Germline V lookup: CDR1 MNHEY, CDR2 SMNVEV (reference sequence). The J segment lost 6 bases and the V segment lost 4 bases, leaving 11 bases of the junction unmatched. CDR3 length equals 17 residues. CDR3 DNA: TGTGCCAGCAGTTCCCGCCTCCTAGCGGGAGTCCCCGGGGAGCTGTTTTTT. This encodes CASSSRLLAGVPGELFF.

This chain joins TRBV5-4 and TRBJ1-1, with 7 nucleotides matching TRBD1. Germline-derived CDR1 and CDR2 are SGHNT and YYREEE (reference sequence). Unmatched junction bases numbered 9, after V lost 5 bases and J lost 2 bases. The CDR3 runs 15 residues. This chain's CDR3 is CASREDRIANTEAFF. As DNA, the CDR3 is TGTGCCAGCAGGGAGGACAGGATCGCTAACACTGAAGCTTTCTTT.

This clone was counted a single time. CDR3 sequence: CASSLAVAGEQFF. CDR3 in DNA: TGTGCCAGCAGCTTAGCGGTGGCGGGGGAGCAGTTCTTC. This chain connects TRBV7-2 to TRBJ2-1; possible D gene TRBD2, 6 bases. Germline CDR1 and CDR2: SGHTA and FQGNSA. The V end lost 0 bases, the J end lost 10 bases, and 10 bases lay between the germline ends. This CDR3 is 13 amino acids long.

The V and J genes are TRBV24-1 and TRBJ2-3; 12 bases fit TRBD1. In germline, CDR1 is KGHDR, CDR2 SFDVKD. V lost 4 bases, J lost 5 bases, and 9 bases stayed unmatched. The CDR3 runs 17 residues. The CDR3 DNA is TGTGCCACCAGTGACGGGGGACAGGGGGCGTCGGGAGATACGCAGTATTTT. Its translation is CATSDGGQGASGDTQYF.

CDR3 sequence (DNA): TGTGCCAGCAGCTTCCAGGGGAGTCAGCCCCAGCATTTT. This gives the protein CASSFQGSQPQHF. The chain combines TRBV12-3 or TRBV12-4 with TRBJ1-5; D possibly corresponds to TRBD1 (6 bases). Trimming took off 6 bases at V and 6 bases at J, with 12 bases between the two ends. The CDR3 loop spans 13 amino acids.

This clone came up a few times. The chain is built from TRBV19 and TRBJ1-2; tentative D call: TRBD1 (5 bases). V dropped 2 bases and J dropped 6 bases, with 16 bases sitting between them. The CDR3 contains 15 residues. The germline gives CDR1 LNHDA, CDR2 SQIVND (reference sequence). CDR3 nucleotides: TGTGCCAGTAGTATACCGGCGGCAGGGCAGAATGGCTACACCTTC. Translating it yields CASSIPAAGQNGYTF. The full variable domain, with the rest looked up from reference TRBV19 and TRBJ1-2, is DGGITQSPKYLFRKEGQNVTLSCEQNLNHDAMYWYRQDPGQGLRLIYYSQIVNDFQKGDIAEGYSVSREKKESFPLTVTSAQKNPTAFYLCASSIPAAGQNGYTFGSGTRLTVV.

The chain uses TRBV7-2 and TRBJ1-3, with D tentatively TRBD1 (5 bases). Trimming stripped 7 bases from V and 3 bases from J, with 19 bases between. CDR1 and CDR2 (germline): SGHTA, FQGNSA. This CDR3 is built from 16 residues. The CDR3 here is CASTPRAPHIGNTIYF. The CDR3 nucleotides read TGTGCCAGCACCCCCAGGGCCCCCCATATTGGAAACACCATATATTTT.